Each of the 10 T cell receptor beta chains below was sequenced from the same sample in a study of cytomegalovirus exposure and HLA in healthy donors. The PCR was carried out with 60 Vbeta primers and 13 Jbeta primers. Clones were read by immunoSEQ multiplex PCR, and TCRdb kept only the in-frame ones, dropping some. The sample includes 90,000 to 100,000 clones, over 75% seen only once; the top ten take roughly 3.8%. The material sequenced was PBMCs. Receptors originate from a middle-aged man in good health and CMV-seronegative.

V usage is TRBV29-1 and J usage is TRBJ1-2, with TRBD1 matching over 7 bases. The CDR3 sequence is 14 residues long. Germline trimming cut 6 bases from V and 1 base from J; bases unmatched to any gene: 8. CDR1 and CDR2 from the germline V gene are SQVTM and ANQGSEA. The CDR3 spells CSVSGQANNYGYTF. The CDR3 region has the DNA TGCAGCGTGTCTGGACAGGCTAATAACTATGGCTACACCTTC.

The chain carries TRBV28 and TRBJ2-5; 7 nucleotides line up with TRBD1. With 6 bases clipped from V and 4 bases from J, the junction kept 11 bases outside the gene matches. The CDR3 is made up of 15 amino acids. Germline lookup yields CDR1 MDHEN and CDR2 SYDVKM. The CDR3 region is CASSAQGVLRETQYF. The CDR3 nucleotides read TGTGCCAGCAGCGCGCAGGGGGTTCTTCGAGAGACCCAGTACTTC.

V is TRBV9 and J is TRBJ2-7; 8 bases agree with TRBD1. This CDR3 comprises 13 residues. Trimming took 2 bases from V and 5 from J; bases not matched to a gene: 3. Looked up from germline, CDR1 is SGDLS and CDR2 is YYNGEE. The CDR3 spells CASSVQGANEQYF. CDR3 nucleotide sequence: TGTGCCAGCAGCGTTCAGGGGGCAAACGAGCAGTACTTC. Using reference TRBV9 and TRBJ2-7 for the parts outside the CDR3, the full variable domain is DSGVTQTPKHLITATGQRVTLRCSPRSGDLSVYWYQQSLDQGLQFLIQYYNGEERAKGNILERFSAQQFPDLHSELNLSSLELGDSALYFCASSVQGANEQYFGPGTRLTVT.

V is TRBV5-6 and J is TRBJ1-2, with no clear D. Germline V CDR1 and CDR2: SGHDT, YYEEEE. V lost 1 base and J 4 bases, leaving 11 bases between the germline ends. This CDR3 region has 14 residues. The CDR3 region is CASSLSGSSYGYTF. The CDR3 DNA sequence: TGTGCCAGCAGCTTGAGTGGCAGTTCCTATGGCTACACCTTC.

This chain connects TRBV4-2 to TRBJ2-7, with D tentatively TRBD1 (8 bases). Germline-derived CDR1 and CDR2 are LGHNA and YNFKEQ. The length of the CDR3 is 15 residues. With 4 bases removed from V and 4 bases from J, the gap between germline ends came to 17 bases. The CDR3 sequence is CASSPQAGQEYEQYF. DNA of the CDR3: TGTGCCAGCAGCCCACAAGCGGGACAGGAATACGAGCAGTACTTC.

The V call is TRBV13, the J call TRBJ1-2, with 7 positions matching TRBD1. The V gene's germline CDR1 is PRHDT and CDR2 FYEKMQ (reference sequence). This CDR3 spans 15 amino acids. V lost 5 bases and J lost 3; bases outside the gene matches: 9. The CDR3 DNA sequence: TGTGCCAGCAGCCAAGGGTCAGGGGGTTACTATGGCTACACCTTC. Encoded protein: CASSQGSGGYYGYTF.

The rearrangement joins TRBV19 to TRBJ1-2; a weak D match, TRBD1 (6 bases). CDR3 length: 16 residues. The germline V gene has CDR1 LNHDA and CDR2 SQIVND (reference sequence). V lost 3 bases and J lost 3, with 17 bases in between. The CDR3 loop reads CASSMTGRNPHYGYTF. As DNA, the CDR3 is TGTGCCAGTAGTATGACAGGAAGAAACCCCCACTATGGCTACACCTTC.

This chain uses TRBV18 with TRBJ1-1, with 8 bases aligning to TRBD1. CDR1 KGHSH and CDR2 LQKENI come from the germline V gene. The CDR3 has 13 amino acids. V lost 3 bases, J lost 4 bases, and 1 base stayed unmatched. The CDR3 DNA reads TGTGCCAGCTCACCTACAGGGGGCACTGAAGCTTTCTTT. Its protein is CASSPTGGTEAFF.

The rearrangement links TRBV4-2 to TRBJ1-2; D is undetermined. This CDR3 comprises 17 residues. Trimming removed 1 base from V and 0 bases from J, with 15 bases in between. The germline gives CDR1 LGHNA, CDR2 YNFKEQ. CDR3 region: CASSQAGVGSANYGYTF. CDR3 nucleotides: TGTGCCAGCAGCCAAGCGGGTGTCGGGTCTGCTAACTATGGCTACACCTTC.

The genes are TRBV29-1 and TRBJ1-5, with 9 nucleotides matching TRBD1. The CDR3 contains 14 residues. Per germline, CDR1 SQVTM and CDR2 ANQGSEA. V was pared by 6 bases and J by 3 bases, with 6 bases of the junction left unmatched. CDR3 region: CSVRTGEINQPQHF. CDR3 sequence (DNA): TGCAGCGTGAGGACAGGGGAAATCAATCAGCCCCAGCATTTT.